The TCR beta chain under discussion was sequenced for a study of blood T cell repertoires in COVID-19. At the level of the study: Sample material is recorded as cDNA or gDNA derived from T cells, B-cell-depleted T cells, or PBMCs.

TCRdb's table, derived via immunoSEQ multiplex PCR, lists solely in-frame clones and lacks some. The data hold some 420,000 clones, with approximately 92% observed a single time. Germline loops: CDR1 MNHEY, CDR2 SVGAGI. V was clipped by 5 bases and J by 8 bases; unmatched bases: 6. This CDR3 has 14 residues. Clinical history reported by participants formed the basis on which cohorts were assigned. Symptom resolution, clearance, or two negative PCRs marked the recovered donors of Cohort 3. The origin of this receptor is a man aged 30-40 years who had recovered from COVID-19. The chain is built from TRBV6-5 and TRBJ1-4; 9 bases line up with TRBD1. Sequenced: PBMCs or T cells enriched from blood (not recorded which). CDR3 amino acids: CASSHGTGWEKLFF. In DNA, the CDR3 is TGTGCCAGCAGTCACGGGACAGGGTGGGAAAAACTGTTTTTT.